Described below is a single T cell receptor (beta chain) sequence and its context. The sample originates from a study of blood T cells in healthy people across ages. Combining a sample-barcoded 5' primer with a J-beta primer mix, a second PCR ran for roughly 7 to 12 cycles. MiXCR was run by TCRdb on the 5' RACE reads, yielding one entry per CDR3 protein. The table includes over a million distinct CDR3 sequences, approximately 59% detected once. Germline V CDR1 and CDR2: MNHEY, SVGAGI. The CDR3 has 14 amino acids. V gave up 11 bases and J gave up 5 bases, with 21 bases separating them. Russia was home to the donors, healthy Caucasian individuals aged roughly 6 to 90. A minimum of 6 micrograms of total RNA was extracted per sample.

The clonotype was recovered from a man between 18 and 29 years old in good health. Specimen: blood. The chain recombines TRBV6-5 with TRBJ1-2; unclear D gene. CDR3 in amino acids: CAGSYGGRLYGYTF. In DNA form, the CDR3 reads TGTGCCGGTAGTTATGGCGGACGGCTGTATGGCTACACCTTC.